This T cell receptor delta chain is drawn from a study of gammadelta T cells in human blood. Notes on this clone: As yet, its antigen is unknown.

Study-level findings and limits: Microbial exposure reportedly appeared to drive polyclonal expansion of innate gamma-delta T cells right after birth.

TCRdb reprocessed the RT-PCR reads using CATT. The sample lists hundreds of delta-chain clones, around 41% occurring once. From germline, CDR1 is TSWWSYY and CDR2 QGS. V gave up 4 bases and J gave up 0 bases; unmatched junction bases: 13. This CDR3 contains 18 residues. The chain links TRDV1 to TRDJ1, with 8 bases lining up with TRDD3. The receptor was derived from a human donor. Sequenced sample: non-Vgamma9Vdelta2 gamma-delta T cells from infant blood. CDR3 in DNA: TGTGCTCTTGGGGCCCGCCGGGGTACTGGGGGGTACACCGATAAACTCATCTTT. Protein: CALGARRGTGGYTDKLIF.